The 5 T cell receptor beta chains below all came from one sample that was sequenced in a study of PD-1 blockade in classical Hodgkin lymphoma. Clones were read by immunoSEQ multiplex PCR, and TCRdb kept only the in-frame ones, dropping some. The sample has tens of thousands of clones, 85% to 90% seen once. All the patients suffered relapse after autologous stem cell transplantation, and brentuximab vedotin exposure differed. The sequencing here drew on peripheral blood mononuclear cells (PBMCs), taken at baseline. These receptors originate from a human donor with classical Hodgkin lymphoma.

The chain links TRBV6-6 to TRBJ1-2; D ambiguous. The CDR3 runs 15 residues. Germline CDR1 MNHNY, CDR2 SVGAGI (reference sequence). V lost 5 bases and J 6 bases, leaving 19 bases between the germline ends. The CDR3 sequence: CASSVSRLQLHGYTF. CDR3 bases: TGTGCCAGCAGTGTATCGCGACTTCAGCTTCATGGCTACACCTTC.

The chain recombines TRBV18 with TRBJ2-3; TRBD2 agrees at 11 bases. This CDR3 region has 18 residues. Per the germline V gene, CDR1 is KGHSH and CDR2 is LQKENI. The trim removed 3 bases at V and 1 base at J, leaving 9 bases unmatched. CDR3 in DNA: TGTGCCAGCTCACCGTGGCTAGCGGGGGGCGGAGGCACAGATACGCAGTATTTT. This translates into CASSPWLAGGGGTDTQYF.

This clone was recorded once. The gene calls are TRBV25-1 and TRBJ2-7; D is ambiguous. The CDR3 loop spans 11 amino acids. Trimming left V 5 bases short and J 6 bases short, with 8 bases between. Per germline, CDR1 MGHDK and CDR2 SYGVNS. CDR3 sequence (DNA): TGTGCCAGCAGTCGCGTGGCCGAGCAGTACTTC. Translation: CASSRVAEQYF.

The rearrangement joins TRBV6-6 to TRBJ2-5, with 8 bases matching TRBD1. V lost 2 bases and J lost 5; bases outside the gene matches: 7. Germline values: CDR1 MNHNY, CDR2 SVGAGI (reference sequence). This CDR3 comprises 15 residues. The CDR3 here is CASSYGQGAGETQYF. The CDR3 nucleotides read TGTGCCAGCAGTTACGGGCAGGGGGCGGGGGAGACCCAGTACTTC.

The sample holds a few counts of this clone. This chain connects TRBV23-1 to TRBJ2-2; D possibly corresponds to TRBD2 (5 bases). TRBV23-1 is an ORF for which the function is uncertain. Deletions cut 0 bases from V and 4 bases from J, with 12 bases between. This CDR3 has 16 amino acids. The CDR3 protein is CASSQSTGSFTGELFF. The CDR3 DNA follows: TGCGCCAGCAGTCAATCGACGGGGTCGTTCACCGGGGAGCTGTTTTTT.